This entry lists 23 T cell receptor beta chains sequenced from one sample in a study of post-analysis software for immune sequencing data (dated by TCRdb to between 2015 and 2017). Libraries were built with PCR. The instrument was an Illumina HiSeq 2500. Unique molecular identifiers were incorporated into TCR beta cDNA libraries to reduce PCR and sequencing biases. TCRdb reran the public reads through fastp at Q25 and MiXCR, keeping productive beta chains. Each entry is one CDR3 protein sequence, shown with its most common DNA and genes. The sample table holds some 260,000 distinct CDR3 sequences, of which less than 40% were seen once. The ten most abundant clones make up more than 4% of the sample. Antigens of these TCRs are unknown. What the study reported, not specific to this receptor: Significantly higher frequencies in patients than in controls were found for five TRBV segments, including TRBV5-6, TRBV5-1 and TRBV20-1.

Sequencing used blood. The receptors come from a girl under 18 with multiple sclerosis.

This clonotype was recorded at least ten times. V gene TRBV11-2 combines with J gene TRBJ2-1; 13 bases are shared with TRBD2. The CDR3 is 18 amino acids. J lost 6 bases, V lost 0 bases, and 8 bases had no gene match. CDR1 and CDR2 (germline): SGHAT, FQNNGV. The CDR3 protein is CASSLDGRGLAGLNEQFF. In DNA form, the CDR3 reads TGTGCCAGCAGCTTAGATGGAAGGGGACTAGCGGGGCTCAATGAGCAGTTCTTC.

This chain links TRBV4-1 with TRBJ2-3; D might be TRBD2 (5 bases). V was pared by 0 bases and J by 1 base, with 17 bases between. CDR3 length equals 18 residues. Looked up from germline, CDR1 is MGHRA and CDR2 is YSYEKL. The chain's CDR3 is CASSQDPVRGYGTDTQYF. CDR3 nucleotide sequence: TGCGCCAGCAGCCAAGATCCAGTCCGGGGATACGGCACAGATACGCAGTATTTT.

The V call is TRBV4-1, the J call TRBJ2-5; D gene ambiguous. In germline, CDR1 is MGHRA, CDR2 YSYEKL. The CDR3 extends over 13 amino acids. The ends were cut back, 0 bases at V and 5 bases at J, with 7 bases in the middle. CDR3 protein: CASSQDGRETQYF. As DNA, the CDR3 is TGCGCCAGCAGCCAAGATGGGCGGGAGACCCAGTACTTC.

Concerning this clonotype: Possible read error: a much larger clone is one base away. The chain combines TRBV20-1 with TRBJ2-5; tentative D call: TRBD1 (5 bases). In germline, CDR1 is DFQATT, CDR2 SNEGSKA (reference sequence). The CDR3 runs 12 residues. CDR3 sequence (DNA): TGCAGGGTACTGGACAACCAAGAGACCCAGTACTTC. This gives the protein CRVLDNQETQYF.

The DNA of the CDR3 is TGCAGTGCTCCCCGGACTAGCGGGATTTCTGATACGCAGTATTTT. This translates into CSAPRTSGISDTQYF. The chain has TRBV20-1 and TRBJ2-3; 12 nucleotides match TRBD2. The length of the CDR3 is 15 residues. V lost 5 bases, J lost 6 bases, and 9 bases stayed unmatched. Germline lookup yields CDR1 DFQATT and CDR2 SNEGSKA (reference sequence).

Points on this clonotype: A read error is possible here, since a much larger clone lies one base away. The chain employs TRBV29-1 and TRBJ1-1, with 8 bases that match TRBD1. This CDR3 has 13 residues. Germline V gene lookup returns CDR1 SQVTM and CDR2 ANQGSEA. The CDR3 protein is CSVWTGMNTVAFF. Written as DNA, the CDR3 is TGCAGCGTCTGGACAGGGATGAACACTGTAGCTTTCTTT.

The rearrangement links TRBV9 to TRBJ1-1; D is uncertain. CDR1 is SGDLS, CDR2 YYNGEE, per germline. The CDR3 sequence is 14 residues long. The V end lost 0 bases, the J end lost 0 bases, and 6 bases lay between the germline ends. The chain's CDR3 is CASSVEALNTEAFF. The CDR3 DNA is TGTGCCAGCAGCGTAGAGGCATTGAACACTGAAGCTTTCTTT.

This clonotype was seen a handful of times. The chain has TRBV5-1 and TRBJ1-1; no clear D gene. Germline V gene sequence: CDR1 SGHRS, CDR2 YFSETQ. The CDR3 length is 15 residues. V was shortened by 0 bases and J by 6 bases, with 15 bases between the two germline ends. CDR3 DNA: TGCGCCAGCAGCTTGGTGTTAGGGAAGGTGGCTGAAGCTTTCTTT. Translated, it gives CASSLVLGKVAEAFF.

Points on this clonotype: Without the conserved terminal phenylalanine or tryptophan, this CDR3 likely stems from a read error. V and J are TRBV12-3 or TRBV12-4 and TRBJ2-3; tentative D call: TRBD2 (6 bases). CDR3 size: 14 residues. The V gene lost 5 bases and the J gene lost 2 bases, with 11 bases spanning the gap. For the CDR3, the DNA is TGTGCCAGCAGTCCGGGACTGCCCACAGATACGCAGTATTCT. It encodes CASSPGLPTDTQYS.

This clonotype occurred a few times. This sequence joins TRBV20-1 and TRBJ2-7; possible D gene TRBD2, 6 bases. CDR1 DFQATT and CDR2 SNEGSKA come from the germline V gene (reference sequence). Trimming stripped 3 bases from V and 0 bases from J, with 6 bases between. CDR3 size: 12 residues. The CDR3: CSASGSSYEQYF. CDR3 in DNA: TGCAGTGCTAGCGGGAGCTCCTACGAGCAGTACTTC.

The chain uses TRBV20-1 and TRBJ2-1, with D possibly being TRBD2 (6 bases). The V end was cut by 6 bases, the J end by 0 bases, with 18 bases between. Germline loops: CDR1 DFQATT, CDR2 SNEGSKA (reference sequence). The CDR3 spans 16 residues. The CDR3 bases are TGCAGTGCGAACTCTCTCGCGGGAAGCTCCTACAATGAGCAGTTCTTC. This translates into CSANSLAGSSYNEQFF.

The V call is TRBV28, the J call TRBJ1-6, with D uncertain. Germline V gene data show CDR1 as MDHEN and CDR2 as SYDVKM. The CDR3 is 14 residues long. V was trimmed by 1 base and J by 8 bases, leaving 9 bases between them. CDR3 loop: CASSLFRFDSPLHF. The CDR3 DNA sequence: TGTGCCAGCAGTTTATTCAGGTTTGATTCACCCCTCCACTTT.

There are a few counts of this clonotype. The V gene is TRBV6-2 or TRBV6-3, the J gene TRBJ1-1; 7 bases map to TRBD1. V trimming: 2 bases; J trimming: 0 bases; junction bases outside the gene matches: 6. This CDR3 is 16 amino acids long. Germline loops: CDR1 MNHEY, CDR2 SVGEGT. The CDR3 DNA is TGTGCCAGCAGTTACGTCAGGGGGAGCATGAACACTGAAGCTTTCTTT. Residues: CASSYVRGSMNTEAFF.

The rearrangement links TRBV7-2 to TRBJ2-5; D tentatively fits TRBD1 or TRBD2 (5 bases each). The ends were cut back, 6 bases at V and 5 bases at J, with 13 bases in the middle. Germline V gene data show CDR1 as SGHTA and CDR2 as FQGNSA. This CDR3 comprises 13 residues. CDR3 in DNA: TGTGCCAGCAGAAGCCGGGACGGTGAGACCCAGTACTTC. The encoded protein is CASRSRDGETQYF.

The sample holds many counts of this clonotype. The chain uses TRBV6-5 and TRBJ1-5, with 9 nucleotides matching TRBD1. This CDR3 is built from 15 residues. V lost 6 bases to trimming and J lost 3 bases; unmatched junction nucleotides: 6. CDR1 is MNHEY, CDR2 SVGAGI, per germline. The CDR3 region is CASSRGTGINQPQHF. CDR3 DNA: TGTGCCAGCAGCCGCGGGACAGGGATCAATCAGCCCCAGCATTTT.

This clonotype has more than one count but fewer than ten. Being one base from a much bigger clone, this may be a read error. The rearrangement links TRBV24-1 to TRBJ2-1, with TRBD1 identical over 8 bases. The trim removed 5 bases at V and 1 base at J, leaving 9 bases unmatched. The CDR3 has 17 residues. Germline V CDR1 and CDR2: KGHDR, SFDVKD. CDR3: CATSGFRGHGSYNEQFF. CDR3 sequence (DNA): TGTGCCACCAGTGGTTTCAGGGGGCATGGGTCCTACAATGAGCAGTTCTTC.

This clonotype was seen at least ten times. V and J are TRBV20-1 and TRBJ2-3, with 8 positions matching TRBD1. The germline V gene encodes CDR1 DFQATT and CDR2 SNEGSKA (reference sequence). This CDR3 is 15 amino acids long. Trimming removed 2 bases from V and 2 bases from J; junction bases left unmatched: 6. The CDR3 spells CSARRTGILTDTQYF. The CDR3 DNA sequence: TGCAGTGCTAGACGGACAGGGATACTCACAGATACGCAGTATTTT.

V usage is TRBV7-6 and J usage is TRBJ2-3, with a weak D call TRBD1 (6 bases). CDR1 and CDR2 (germline): SGHVS, FNYEAQ. This CDR3 comprises 17 residues. Trimming left V 1 base short and J 2 bases short, with 16 bases between. In DNA, the CDR3 is TGTGCCAGCAGCTTAGTGTCGGCAGGGGCTAACACAGATACGCAGTATTTT. Amino acids: CASSLVSAGANTDTQYF.

V is TRBV20-1 and J is TRBJ2-3, with 8 bases lining up with TRBD1. The trim removed 6 bases at V and 3 bases at J, leaving 2 bases unmatched. Germline V gene sequence: CDR1 DFQATT, CDR2 SNEGSKA (reference sequence). The CDR3 has 12 residues. Here the CDR3 reads CSADRGTDTQYF. Here the CDR3 DNA reads TGCAGTGCCGACAGGGGTACAGATACGCAGTATTTT.

This clonotype appeared many times. The chain combines TRBV5-1 with TRBJ2-3, with D possibly matching TRBD2 (5 bases). Germline CDR1 reads SGHRS; CDR2 reads YFSETQ. This CDR3 contains 16 residues. V dropped 0 bases and J dropped 0 bases, with 11 bases sitting between them. The CDR3, as DNA: TGCGCCAGCAGCTTGGCAGCGGCCCAAAGCACAGATACGCAGTATTTT. Residues: CASSLAAAQSTDTQYF.

This clonotype was detected only once. The chain links TRBV20-1 to TRBJ2-7; D is possibly TRBD2 (5 bases). V was pared by 3 bases and J by 5 bases, with 17 bases between. CDR3 size: 14 residues. The germline V gene has CDR1 DFQATT and CDR2 SNEGSKA (reference sequence). Here the CDR3 reads CSARLAGSTNEQYF. The CDR3 DNA sequence: TGCAGTGCTAGGCTAGCAGGAAGCACGAACGAGCAGTACTTC.

This clonotype was detected a few times. The rearrangement links TRBV20-1 to TRBJ2-3; 12 nucleotides agree with TRBD2. Germline CDR1 is DFQATT and CDR2 is SNEGSKA (reference sequence). The CDR3 sequence is 17 residues long. With 6 bases clipped from V and 4 bases from J, the junction kept 14 bases outside the gene matches. The CDR3 nucleotides read TGCAGTGCCTCGACCGGGACTAGCGGGTTTCGAGCAGATACGCAGTATTTT. Amino acid sequence: CSASTGTSGFRADTQYF.

The table lists this clonotype with many counts. The rearrangement uses TRBV5-1 and TRBJ1-4, with D unresolved. Germline values: CDR1 SGHRS, CDR2 YFSETQ. CDR3 size: 13 residues. V was shortened by 0 bases and J by 7 bases, with 7 bases between the two germline ends. As DNA, the CDR3 is TGCGCCAGCAGCTTGGTGGGGAGTGAAAAACTGTTTTTT. It yields the protein CASSLVGSEKLFF.